Following are 16 T cell receptor beta chains from one sample sequenced in a study of graft-versus-host responses after intestinal transplantation. No antigens are known for them. Some clones are missing from TCRdb's copy, which holds only in-frame ones; the method was immunoSEQ multiplex PCR. The table lists fewer than 95,000 clones, 80% to 95% of them singletons. The source material was unstimulated CD8+ T cells sorted from spleen or lymph node cells, sampled before intestinal transplant. Receptor source: a human donor who received an intestinal transplant.

The gene calls are TRBV30 and TRBJ1-3; a weak D match, TRBD1 (5 bases). The germline CDR1 and CDR2 sequences are GTSNPN and SVGIG (reference sequence). With 2 bases removed from V and 0 bases from J, the gap between germline ends came to 29 bases. CDR3 length equals 21 residues. CDR3 protein: CAWSPQMIGDLHTFSGNTIYF. The CDR3 region has the DNA TGTGCCTGGAGTCCCCAGATGATAGGGGATCTTCATACCTTCTCTGGAAACACCATATATTTT.

The chain links TRBV7-2 to TRBJ1-2, with D possibly matching TRBD1 (5 bases). This CDR3 is built from 10 residues. V was cut by 10 bases and J by 8 bases, with 11 bases left in between. Germline CDR1 SGHTA, CDR2 FQGNSA. Here the CDR3 reads CAILGGGYTF. The CDR3 bases are TGTGCCATCCTCGGGGGGGGCTACACCTTC. The full variable domain, completed using reference TRBV7-2 and TRBJ1-2, is GAGVSQSPSNKVTEKGKDVELRCDPISGHTALYWYRQSLGQGLEFLIYFQGNSAPDKSGLPSDRFSAERTGGSVSTLTIQRTQQEDSAVYLCAILGGGYTFGSGTRLTVV.

The CDR3 nucleotides are TGCGCCAGCAGACAGGCGGGGGGGCCCACAGATACGCAGTATTTT. Amino acids: CASRQAGGPTDTQYF. The J gene is TRBJ2-3, the V gene TRBV5-1, with 9 bases identical to TRBD2. This CDR3 is 15 amino acids long. The germline CDR1 and CDR2 sequences are SGHRS and YFSETQ. With V trimmed by 5 bases and J by 2 bases, 6 bases remained unmatched.

The chain is built from TRBV7-9 and TRBJ2-1; the match to TRBD2 covers 12 bases. V shed 11 bases, J shed 4 bases, and the junction held 0 bases outside the gene matches. In germline, CDR1 is SEHNR, CDR2 FQNEAQ (reference sequence). The CDR3 loop spans 12 amino acids. CDR3 residues: CAGLAGYNEQFF. CDR3 in DNA: TGTGCCGGACTAGCGGGATACAATGAGCAGTTCTTC.

The chain couples TRBV7-9 to TRBJ1-5, with 11 nucleotides matching TRBD1. V was pared by 5 bases and J by 4 bases, with 10 bases of the junction left unmatched. The germline CDR1 and CDR2 sequences are SEHNR and FQNEAQ (reference sequence). This CDR3 has 17 residues. The CDR3 region has the DNA TGTGCCAGCAGCCAACGCGGGACAGGGGGTTCGAATCAGCCCCAGCATTTT. Translated, it gives CASSQRGTGGSNQPQHF.

The rearrangement uses TRBV7-9 and TRBJ2-1; TRBD2 agrees at 10 bases. The CDR3 covers 18 residues. J was trimmed by 6 bases and V by 1 base; bases with no gene match: 12. Germline CDR1 and CDR2: SEHNR and FQNEAQ (reference sequence). CDR3 loop: CASSLVARAGGLGNEQFF. The CDR3 DNA is TGTGCCAGCAGCTTAGTGGCGAGAGCGGGAGGGCTGGGCAATGAGCAGTTCTTC.

CDR3 DNA sequence: TGTGCCAGCGCCGGGAGGGGGTCTTATCAGCCCCAGCATTTT. Amino acids: CASAGRGSYQPQHF. This chain connects TRBV7-9 to TRBJ1-5; D possibly corresponds to TRBD1 (6 bases). Trimming pared 8 bases from V and 5 bases from J, leaving 16 bases between. The CDR3 has 14 residues. CDR1 is SEHNR, CDR2 FQNEAQ, per germline (reference sequence).

The chain employs TRBV7-2 and TRBJ2-3, with 11 bases fitting TRBD2. Per germline, CDR1 SGHTA and CDR2 FQGNSA. The CDR3 contains 16 residues. The V and J ends lost 5 bases and 6 bases, in that order; junction bases with no gene match: 10. CDR3 DNA: TGTGCCAGCAGCCCCGTAGCGGGGGGGCCTTTTGATACGCAGTATTTT. The encoded protein is CASSPVAGGPFDTQYF.

The chain carries TRBV14 and TRBJ2-1, with 7 nucleotides matching TRBD2. CDR3 size: 16 residues. J gave up 6 bases and V 1 base, and 9 bases lay outside the gene matches. Per the germline V gene, CDR1 is SGHDN and CDR2 is FVKESK. The CDR3 bases are TGTGCCAGCAGCCAAGGAGTCGGGGGGTATGGCAATGAGCAGTTCTTC. Translating gives CASSQGVGGYGNEQFF.

This rearrangement joins TRBV19 to TRBJ1-1; D is undetermined. V lost 3 bases, J lost 2 bases, and 7 bases lay in between. The CDR3 runs to 13 residues. CDR1 and CDR2 (germline): LNHDA, SQIVND (reference sequence). This CDR3 reads CASSILANTEAFF. The CDR3 nucleotides read TGTGCCAGTAGTATCCTGGCAAACACTGAAGCTTTCTTT.

Here the CDR3 DNA reads TGTGCCAGTAGTATAGCGGAGGTTAGCAATCAGCCCCAGCATTTT. It is translated as CASSIAEVSNQPQHF. This sequence joins TRBV19 and TRBJ1-5, with D uncertain. The CDR3 loop spans 15 amino acids. Germline V gene lookup returns CDR1 LNHDA and CDR2 SQIVND (reference sequence). V lost 1 base and J lost 0, with 7 bases in between.

The chain is built from TRBV12-5 and TRBJ1-5; 10 bases line up with TRBD1. Germline values: CDR1 LGHNT, CDR2 FRNRAP. The CDR3 length is 16 residues. The V and J ends lost 5 bases and 5 bases, in that order; junction bases with no gene match: 9. The CDR3: CASGRLRTGGDQPQHF. The CDR3 nucleotides are TGTGCTAGTGGTCGTCTTAGGACAGGGGGAGATCAGCCCCAGCATTTT.

The chain is built from TRBV5-1 and TRBJ2-6, with a possible D match to TRBD1 (5 bases). Germline V gives CDR1 SGHRS, CDR2 YFSETQ. The length of the CDR3 is 15 residues. V was trimmed by 4 bases and J by 0 bases, leaving 8 bases between them. In DNA form, the CDR3 reads TGCGCCAGCAGCCCTGGGGCCTCTGGGGCCAACGTCCTGACTTTC. Translating it yields CASSPGASGANVLTF.

The chain has TRBV27 and TRBJ2-7; no firm D call. V lost 4 bases and J lost 3, with 10 bases in between. CDR1 and CDR2 from the germline V gene are MNHEY and SMNVEV (reference sequence). This CDR3 has 13 amino acids. DNA of the CDR3: TGTGCCAGCAGTTGGAGTAATAACTACGAGCAGTACTTC. Amino acid sequence: CASSWSNNYEQYF.

This chain uses TRBV7-9 with TRBJ2-5, with 8 bases matching TRBD1. Germline CDR1 reads SEHNR; CDR2 reads FQNEAQ (reference sequence). The CDR3 spans 15 residues. The J segment lost 3 bases and the V segment lost 5 bases, leaving 8 bases of the junction unmatched. The CDR3 DNA sequence: TGTGCCAGCAGCCTACCGGGACAGGCAAAAGAGACCCAGTACTTC. Its protein product is CASSLPGQAKETQYF. Using reference TRBV7-9 and TRBJ2-5 for the parts outside the CDR3, the full variable domain is DTGVSQNPRHKITKRGQNVTFRCDPISEHNRLYWYRQTLGQGPEFLTYFQNEAQLEKSRLLSDRFSAERPKGSFSTLEIQRTEQGDSAMYLCASSLPGQAKETQYFGPGTRLLVL.

CDR3 loop: CASSDGGGTEAFF. DNA for the CDR3: TGTGCCAGCTCCGACGGGGGGGGCACTGAAGCTTTCTTT. The chain couples TRBV7-2 to TRBJ1-1; D is perhaps TRBD1 (5 bases). V was clipped by 8 bases and J by 4 bases, with 14 bases between them. The CDR3 loop spans 13 amino acids. Per germline, CDR1 SGHTA and CDR2 FQGNSA. Looking up the rest from reference TRBV7-2 and TRBJ1-1 gives the full variable domain: GAGVSQSPSNKVTEKGKDVELRCDPISGHTALYWYRQSLGQGLEFLIYFQGNSAPDKSGLPSDRFSAERTGGSVSTLTIQRTQQEDSAVYLCASSDGGGTEAFFGQGTRLTVV.